The present TCR beta chain was sequenced within a study of Ad26.COV2.S vaccination and SARS-CoV-2 variants (dated by TCRdb to 2020 to 2023). Broadly, across the study: The specificity and breadth of SARS-CoV-2-reactive T cell receptors after Ad26.COV2.S vaccination were assessed by TCRbeta repertoire sequencing. The TCR-sequenced set comprised approximately 30 samples: about 19 Ad26.COV2.S vaccine recipients, 5 placebo recipients and 8 SARS-CoV-2 convalescent individuals.

TCRbeta CDR3 regions were sequenced with the immunoSEQ Assay. After extraction, genomic DNA underwent amplification by bias-controlled multiplex PCR, followed by high-throughput sequencing. The paper's processing steps were these. To quantify the absolute abundance of every unique TCRbeta CDR3 region, sequences were collapsed and filtered. T cell fraction was estimated by normalizing TCRbeta template counts to usable DNA, with usable DNA measured through amplification of reference genes found in all nucleated cells. Repertoire TCRs were annotated as SARS-CoV-2-specific when V gene, CDR3 amino acid sequence and J gene were exactly matched to a known reactive TCR set. The reference SARS-CoV-2 TCR set came from MIRA and was filtered for enrichment in COVID-19-positive ImmuneCODE repertoires, removing public or cross-reactive TCRs. Using the MIRA antigens, annotated TCRs were further analysed by specific ORF or by position within an ORF. Breadth was defined as annotated unique rearrangements over total unique productive rearrangements; depth was the summed frequency of those rearrangements. TCR breadth was compared between groups using two-sided Wilcoxon rank-sum tests. Held by TCRdb, this immuneACCESS table contains in-frame sequences only and omits some clones. Under half of the omission traces to an unresolved V gene where checked; the cause of the rest is unknown. That table furnishes V, J and clone size, whereas the DNA furnished D and trimming. The sample profile shows 150,000 to 200,000 clones; 87% of them were found once. The top ten constitute less than 6% of the sample.

Turning to this clone: Its antigen is not yet known. Within one base of it there is no much larger clone, and no base qualities were kept.

The CDR3 goes from the cysteine to the phenylalanine over 11 residues. This entry keeps only the CDR3 DNA: 33 bases, framed from base 1. In the germline V gene, CDR1 corresponds to SQVTM and CDR2 to ANQGSEA. Trimming costs V 4 bases and J 4 bases, and their ends lie 8 bases apart. The time point label, as the study defines it: individuals recovered from natural SARS-CoV-2 infection. What the research found in general, with its limitations: Spike-specific TCR breadth was higher in Ad26.COV2.S recipients than in placebo recipients (P = 0.0014). After vaccination, substantial breadth of spike-specific CD8+ and CD4+ T cell responses was reported. Vaccine and placebo recipients had comparable non-spike TCR breadth, which fits with the vaccine containing only spike. The authors noted that the TCR breadth and depth analyses may have underestimated total T cell responses.

The receptor chain draws on TRBV29-1 and TRBJ2-7, with the D gene too uncertain to name. The sequence was collected from a human donor who had recovered from COVID-19. Sample: peripheral blood, taken after recovery from COVID-19. The CDR3 loop reads CSVGHVYEQYF. The nucleotides read TGCAGCGTTGGCCACGTATACGAGCAGTACTTC.